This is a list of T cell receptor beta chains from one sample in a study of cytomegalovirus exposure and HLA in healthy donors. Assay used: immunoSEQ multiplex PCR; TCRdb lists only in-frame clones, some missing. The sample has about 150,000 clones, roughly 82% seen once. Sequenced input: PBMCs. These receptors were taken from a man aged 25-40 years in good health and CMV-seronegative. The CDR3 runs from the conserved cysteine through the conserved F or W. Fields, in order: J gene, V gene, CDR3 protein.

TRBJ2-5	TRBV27	CASSKGLAGAQTQYF
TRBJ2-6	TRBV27	CASSPYLVSGANVLTF
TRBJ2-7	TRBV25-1	CASSEYGDRAYEQYF
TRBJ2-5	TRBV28	CASSLAREGEETQYF
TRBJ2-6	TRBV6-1	CASGDSGANGLTF
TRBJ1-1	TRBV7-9	CASSPYQGLGTEAFF
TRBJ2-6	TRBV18	CASSPSARGGANVLTF
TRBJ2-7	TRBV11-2	CASRGPGQGTYEQYF
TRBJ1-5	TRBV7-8	CASSLMALRGNQPQHF
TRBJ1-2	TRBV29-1	CSVGAPGSGYTF
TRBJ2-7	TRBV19	CASSPRAQSKGYEQYF
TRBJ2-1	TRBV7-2	CASSLDRGNEQFF
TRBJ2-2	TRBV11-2	CASSTRTGRGTGELFF
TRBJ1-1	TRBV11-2	CASSTNRGRGEAFF
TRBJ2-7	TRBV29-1	CSVVAGGYEQYF
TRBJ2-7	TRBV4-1	CASSQDWQGRYF
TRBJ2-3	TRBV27	CASRPGGITDTQYF
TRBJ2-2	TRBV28	CATIPPGGSGELFF
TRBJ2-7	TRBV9	CASSAQPDPSYEQYF
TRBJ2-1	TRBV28	CASSWAGTWDSEQFF
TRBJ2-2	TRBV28	CASSLIRFTGELFF
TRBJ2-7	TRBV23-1	CASRVRDRDYEQYF
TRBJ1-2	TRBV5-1	CASSYTRDGYTF